The T cell receptor (beta chain) under discussion was sequenced for a study of blood T cell repertoires in COVID-19. As for the study in general: Material from acute and convalescent COVID-19 was sourced from the United States, Italy and Spain. From T cells, B-cell-depleted T cells, or PBMCs came the material, which was cDNA or gDNA.

Here immunoSEQ multiplex PCR was the method, and the copy in TCRdb shows in-frame clones only, minus some. The profile shows roughly 280,000 clones, about 88% of them singletons. Germline CDR1 is MNHNS and CDR2 is SASEGT. CDR3 length equals 20 residues. V shed 3 bases and J 0 bases; nucleotides not matched to a gene: 15. The rearrangement uses TRBV6-1 and TRBJ2-2, with 8 bases that match TRBD2. Material: peripheral blood. This TCR derives from a man in his late teens or twenties with active or convalescent COVID-19. The chain's CDR3 is CASSDLFAGGATANTGELFF. The CDR3 nucleotides are TGTGCCAGCAGTGATCTCTTCGCGGGGGGTGCGACTGCGAACACCGGGGAGCTGTTTTTT.